The 14 T cell receptor beta chains given below trace back to one sample, sequenced in a study of human T cells and chemical hapten exposure. TCRdb passed the RACE reads through MiXCR, listing each CDR3 protein once. Of some 70,000 distinct CDR3 sequences detected, roughly 11% appear once; the ten largest clones hold 5.2%. This sample's time point: pre-sensitization, week 0. The sample's treatment: therapeutic diphenylcyclopropenone sensitization with weekly scalp DPC. The sequences come from whole blood, collected in connection with sensitization to the hapten diphenylcyclopropenone (DPC). Receptor source: a woman aged 50 to 60 with alopecia areata. Some clones in this sample may be carry-over from other donors' samples.

V gene TRBV7-3 combines with J gene TRBJ2-1, with TRBD2 matching 13 bases. The CDR3 length is 16 residues. The junction had 8 bases not matched to a gene; V was cut back by 5 bases and J by 7 bases. The germline CDR1 and CDR2 sequences are SGHTA and FQGTGA. CDR3: CASSPTWTSGSNEQFF. The CDR3 DNA reads as TGTGCCAGCAGCCCGACCTGGACTAGCGGGAGTAATGAGCAGTTCTTC. Full variable domain (rest looked up from reference TRBV7-3 and TRBJ2-1): GAGVSQTPSNKVTEKGKYVELRCDPISGHTALYWYRQSLGQGPEFLIYFQGTGAADDSGLPNDRFFAVRPEGSVSTLKIQRTERGDSAVYLCASSPTWTSGSNEQFFGPGTRLTVL.

CDR3 region: CASSQDGKNEAFF. CDR3 sequence (DNA): TGTGCCAGCAGCCAAGATGGAAAGAATGAAGCTTTCTTT. V is TRBV4-2 and J is TRBJ1-1; no definite D call. This CDR3 has 13 amino acids. The V gene's germline CDR1 is LGHNA and CDR2 YNFKEQ. Deletions cut 0 bases from V and 7 bases from J, with 9 bases between.

This clonotype was picked up a small number of times. The rearrangement joins TRBV18 to TRBJ1-1; D unclear. Trimming stripped 0 bases from V and 6 bases from J, with 20 bases between. Germline CDR1 reads KGHSH; CDR2 reads LQKENI. The CDR3 length is 17 residues. CDR3 loop: CASSPPGIRATLAEAFF. The CDR3 DNA follows: TGTGCCAGCTCACCACCCGGAATAAGGGCGACGCTCGCTGAAGCTTTCTTT.

This chain connects TRBV28 to TRBJ2-7; no firm D call. CDR3 length: 13 amino acids. The germline CDR1 and CDR2 sequences are MDHEN and SYDVKM. The V gene lost 3 bases and the J gene lost 2 bases, with 8 bases spanning the gap. The CDR3 reads CASSFKVAYEQYF. Written as DNA, the CDR3 is TGTGCCAGCAGTTTCAAAGTAGCCTACGAGCAGTACTTC.

This clonotype showed up just a few times. The V and J genes are TRBV27 and TRBJ2-1, with D hard to call. CDR1 is MNHEY, CDR2 SMNVEV, per germline (reference sequence). Trimming cost V 2 bases and J 2 bases, with 10 bases left between them. CDR3 length equals 15 residues. CDR3 nucleotide sequence: TGTGCCAGCAGTTTACAGCCTATACCCTACAATGAGCAGTTCTTC. This codes for CASSLQPIPYNEQFF.

A few counts support this clonotype. The chain combines TRBV20-1 with TRBJ2-3; 11 positions agree with TRBD1. From germline, CDR1 is DFQATT and CDR2 SNEGSKA (reference sequence). The CDR3 spans 14 residues. Trimming at V came to 6 bases and at J to 2 bases, leaving 4 bases not matched to a gene. CDR3 region: CSARDRGYTDTQYF. In DNA, the CDR3 is TGCAGTGCAAGGGACAGGGGGTACACAGATACGCAGTATTTT.

This clonotype has ten or more counts. The genes are TRBV29-1 and TRBJ1-1; D unresolved. The germline gives CDR1 SQVTM, CDR2 ANQGSEA. The CDR3 length is 8 residues. V lost 8 bases, J lost 6 bases, and 4 bases lay in between. The CDR3 DNA reads TGCAGCACCCCTGAAGCTTTCTTT. Residues: CSTPEAFF. Supplemented by reference TRBV29-1 and TRBJ1-1, the full variable domain reads SAVISQKPSRDICQRGTSLTIQCQVDSQVTMMFWYRQQPGQSLTLIATANQGSEATYESGFVIDKFPISRPNLTFSTLTVSNMSPEDSSIYLCSTPEAFFGQGTRLTVV.

The chain uses TRBV6-7 and TRBJ2-5; D is perhaps TRBD2 (6 bases). TRBV6-7 is an ORF, with its function uncertain. This CDR3 is built from 17 residues. Deletions cut 0 bases from V and 4 bases from J, with 18 bases between. The CDR3 DNA is TGTGCCAGCAGTTACTCGATCAGCGGGCACGGGATAGAGACCCAGTACTTC. This encodes CASSYSISGHGIETQYF.

Only a few counts were recorded for this clonotype. V is TRBV7-9 and J is TRBJ2-6; D may be TRBD1 or TRBD2 (5 bases each). V lost 7 bases to trimming and J lost 2 bases, with 12 bases between them. The germline CDR1 and CDR2 sequences are SEHNR and FQNEAQ (reference sequence). The CDR3 is 15 residues long. CDR3 DNA: TGTGCCAGCACCCCGAGGGGCGCTGGGGCCAACGTCCTGACTTTC. The encoded protein is CASTPRGAGANVLTF.

This clonotype showed up just a few times. V gene TRBV4-2 combines with J gene TRBJ2-2; 10 nucleotides line up with TRBD2. The CDR3 runs 15 residues. Unmatched junction bases numbered 2, after V lost 1 base and J lost 6 bases. Germline assignment: CDR1 LGHNA and CDR2 YNFKEQ. The CDR3 bases are TGTGCCAGCAGCCAAGCTAGCGGGAGAGCCGGGGAGCTGTTTTTT. It translates to CASSQASGRAGELFF.

This clonotype was seen many times. The chain recombines TRBV28 with TRBJ1-5; the D gene is possibly TRBD1 (6 bases). Per the germline V gene, CDR1 is MDHEN and CDR2 is SYDVKM. The CDR3 is 11 residues long. V was pared by 5 bases and J by 11 bases, with 10 bases between. Here the CDR3 DNA reads TGTGCCAGCAGTCCGGCAGGGGCCCAGCATTTT. Its translation: CASSPAGAQHF.

This clonotype came up many times. The chain joins TRBV12-5 to TRBJ1-4; D is perhaps TRBD1 (5 bases). The CDR3 has 14 residues. Germline-derived CDR1 and CDR2 are LGHNT and FRNRAP. Trimming took off 7 bases at V and 0 bases at J, with 9 bases between the two ends. CDR3 nucleotide sequence: TGTGCTAGTGCCCAGGGTGCAACTAATGAAAAACTGTTTTTT. It yields the protein CASAQGATNEKLFF.

This clonotype was detected many times. This sequence joins TRBV3-1 and TRBJ1-2, with D possibly being TRBD1 (5 bases). This CDR3 is 13 amino acids long. Germline V CDR1 and CDR2: LGHDT, YNNKEL (reference sequence). With 5 bases removed from V and 4 bases from J, the gap between germline ends came to 11 bases. CDR3 DNA sequence: TGTGCCAGCAGCGAGGGGATTCGCTATGGCTACACCTTC. It encodes CASSEGIRYGYTF.

A word on this clonotype: A much larger clone lies one base from this, so it may be a read error. Since no conserved phenylalanine or tryptophan closes the CDR3, a read error is the likely cause. The chain has TRBV12-3 or TRBV12-4 and TRBJ2-7, with 11 bases lining up with TRBD1. V dropped 5 bases and J dropped 6; count of bases not matched to a gene: 9. This CDR3 is 15 amino acids long. For the CDR3, the DNA is TGTGCCAGCAGTCCACTCCGGACAGGGGGCTTCGAGCAGTACATC. Its protein product is CASSPLRTGGFEQYI.